The 12 T cell receptor beta chains in this list originate from one sample, sequenced in a study of blood T cell repertoires in COVID-19. Sequencing used immunoSEQ multiplex PCR; TCRdb keeps in-frame clones, though not all of them. The sample carries 60,000 to 80,000 clones, about 88% recorded once. Material for sequencing was peripheral blood. The receptors here all came from a human donor in a cohort sampled during active COVID-19.

As DNA, the CDR3 is TGTGCCAGTAGTCTCCGAGGAGTGAACACTGAAGCTTTCTTT. Translation gives CASSLRGVNTEAFF. The rearrangement joins TRBV19 to TRBJ1-1; unclear D gene. Looked up from germline, CDR1 is LNHDA and CDR2 is SQIVND (reference sequence). Trimming stripped 5 bases from V and 0 bases from J, with 10 bases between. The CDR3 is made up of 14 amino acids.

V and J are TRBV6-2 or TRBV6-3 and TRBJ2-6, with 7 positions matching TRBD1. This CDR3 comprises 15 residues. Germline V gene sequence: CDR1 MNHEY, CDR2 SVGEGT. V shed 5 bases and J 1 base; nucleotides not matched to a gene: 2. CDR3 in DNA: TGTGCCAGCAGTCCACAGGGGTCTGGGGCCAACGTCCTGACTTTC. Translation gives CASSPQGSGANVLTF.

The chain links TRBV5-5 to TRBJ1-3, with 7 bases identical to TRBD1. Germline V gene sequence: CDR1 SGHKS, CDR2 YYEKEE (reference sequence). The CDR3 totals 15 residues. V lost 4 bases, J lost 7 bases, and 11 bases stayed unmatched. Here the CDR3 reads CASSDDRVVRNTIYF. CDR3 nucleotide sequence: TGTGCCAGCAGCGACGACAGGGTGGTACGGAACACCATATATTTT.

V usage is TRBV5-1 and J usage is TRBJ2-3; D remains unclear. Per germline, CDR1 SGHRS and CDR2 YFSETQ. This CDR3 comprises 12 residues. The V end lost 0 bases, the J end lost 4 bases, and 3 bases lay between the germline ends. CDR3 DNA sequence: TGCGCCAGCAGCTTGGCCTCAGATACGCAGTATTTT. Translating it yields CASSLASDTQYF.

The rearrangement joins TRBV30 to TRBJ2-1; the match to TRBD2 covers 7 bases. Germline V lookup: CDR1 GTSNPN, CDR2 SVGIG (reference sequence). Germline trimming cut 0 bases from V and 6 bases from J; bases unmatched to any gene: 11. There are 16 residues in the CDR3. The CDR3 DNA follows: TGTGCCTGGAGTGTTAGCTGGACTAGGGGCGTCAATGAGCAGTTCTTC. Amino acid sequence: CAWSVSWTRGVNEQFF.

This chain connects TRBV28 to TRBJ2-7; 10 bases fit TRBD2. Germline V CDR1 and CDR2: MDHEN, SYDVKM. The CDR3 extends over 16 amino acids. Trimming took 4 bases from V and 7 from J; bases not matched to a gene: 13. The CDR3 DNA reads TGTGCCAGCAGTTGGCCCCCAGCGGGAGGGCCGCGGGAGCAGTACTTC. Its translation: CASSWPPAGGPREQYF.

This sequence joins TRBV7-2 and TRBJ1-3, with D hard to call. There are 13 residues in the CDR3. V lost 8 bases and J 4 bases, leaving 12 bases between the germline ends. CDR1 SGHTA and CDR2 FQGNSA come from the germline V gene. The CDR3 spells CASGRGGGNTIYF. The CDR3 DNA sequence: TGTGCCAGCGGGAGAGGAGGAGGAAACACCATATATTTT.

Remarks on this clone: The same CDR3 is also encoded by other DNA sequences in this sample. This chain links TRBV6-5 with TRBJ2-7; 7 bases are a match to TRBD1. The CDR3 has 12 residues. Looked up from germline, CDR1 is MNHEY and CDR2 is SVGAGI. Trimming cost V 6 bases and J 2 bases; bases outside gene matches: 1. CDR3 nucleotides: TGTGCCAGCAGAGGGACAGCCTACGAGCAGTACTTC. Translated: CASRGTAYEQYF.

CDR3 residues: CASSQEWASGGPSREQYF. CDR3 sequence (DNA): TGTGCCAGCAGCCAAGAATGGGCTAGCGGGGGGCCCTCGCGCGAGCAGTACTTC. The chain combines TRBV14 with TRBJ2-7; 11 bases align to TRBD2. The CDR3 is 18 amino acids. V lost 0 bases to trimming and J lost 6 bases; unmatched junction nucleotides: 13. The germline V gene has CDR1 SGHDN and CDR2 FVKESK.

CDR3 protein: CASSLAWGHSTDTQYF. CDR3 nucleotides: TGCGCCAGCAGTCTAGCGTGGGGACACAGCACAGATACGCAGTATTTT. The chain is built from TRBV23-1 and TRBJ2-3; a weak D match, TRBD1 (6 bases). TRBV23-1 is given ORF status, its function remaining uncertain. CDR3 length equals 16 residues. V lost 4 bases and J 0 bases, leaving 14 bases between the germline ends.

This sequence joins TRBV7-2 and TRBJ2-7; 8 positions agree with TRBD2. In germline, CDR1 is SGHTA, CDR2 FQGNSA. V dropped 2 bases and J dropped 6; count of bases not matched to a gene: 15. There are 17 residues in the CDR3. The CDR3 DNA sequence: TGTGCCAGCAGCTTAAATTCCCTCCGCGGGGGGCGCCCCGAGCAGTACTTC. It encodes CASSLNSLRGGRPEQYF.

The chain joins TRBV12-5 to TRBJ2-1, with TRBD2 identical over 7 bases. This CDR3 is 16 amino acids long. Germline values: CDR1 LGHNT, CDR2 FRNRAP. Unmatched junction bases numbered 11, after V lost 4 bases and J lost 5 bases. CDR3 sequence: CASGSPDGGNHNEQFF. CDR3 DNA sequence: TGTGCTAGTGGTTCCCCGGACGGGGGGAACCACAATGAGCAGTTCTTC.